The 22 T cell receptor beta chains below come from one sample, sequenced in a study of radiation and T cells in renal cell carcinoma. TCRdb's copy holds only in-frame clones and misses some; the assay was immunoSEQ multiplex PCR. The sample carries 15,000 to 20,000 clones, over 50% recorded once. Documented treatment: treatment-naive control, cytoreductive nephrectomy. This specimen consisted of tumor tissue, obtained from a patient whose treatment was nephrectomy without radiotherapy. The receptors shown here come from a man aged 45-65 years with renal cell carcinoma.

The rearrangement joins TRBV4-1 to TRBJ1-3, with D unresolved. Trimming removed 3 bases from V and 0 bases from J, with 12 bases in between. CDR3 length: 16 amino acids. The germline V gene has CDR1 MGHRA and CDR2 YSYEKL. CDR3: CASSHIQWLSGNTIYF. The CDR3 DNA follows: TGCGCCAGCAGCCATATACAGTGGCTCTCTGGAAACACCATATATTTT.

This chain joins TRBV7-9 and TRBJ1-2, with D uncertain. The CDR3 extends over 14 amino acids. CDR1 and CDR2 from the germline V gene are SEHNR and FQNEAQ (reference sequence). V was trimmed by 1 base and J by 3 bases, leaving 9 bases between them. Here the CDR3 reads CASSLEEGYYGYTF. The CDR3 DNA sequence: TGTGCCAGCAGCTTAGAAGAAGGGTACTATGGCTACACCTTC.

Only a few counts were recorded for this clone. The chain recombines TRBV19 with TRBJ1-2; 9 bases agree with TRBD1. Looked up from germline, CDR1 is LNHDA and CDR2 is SQIVND (reference sequence). This CDR3 region has 14 residues. V trimming: 7 bases; J trimming: 8 bases; junction bases outside the gene matches: 11. CDR3 protein: CASIFRDRDGGYTF. CDR3 in DNA: TGTGCCAGTATTTTCCGGGACAGGGACGGCGGCTACACCTTC. The full variable domain, in which reference TRBV19 and TRBJ1-2 provide the parts outside the CDR3, is DGGITQSPKYLFRKEGQNVTLSCEQNLNHDAMYWYRQDPGQGLRLIYYSQIVNDFQKGDIAEGYSVSREKKESFPLTVTSAQKNPTAFYLCASIFRDRDGGYTFGSGTRLTVV.

The chain couples TRBV7-3 to TRBJ1-2; 8 positions match TRBD1. J was trimmed by 5 bases and V by 0 bases; bases with no gene match: 5. Germline V gene data show CDR1 as SGHTA and CDR2 as FQGTGA. The CDR3 extends over 15 amino acids. The CDR3 DNA reads TGTGCCAGCAGCTTAACGTCGACAGGGGTTTATGGCTACACCTTC. Its protein is CASSLTSTGVYGYTF.

Notes on this clone: One junction end disagrees with the germline gene, perhaps due to a read error. This chain joins TRBV2 and TRBJ1-1, with 12 bases that match TRBD1. This CDR3 has 14 amino acids. Per the germline V gene, CDR1 is SNHLY and CDR2 is FYNNEI. The CDR3 DNA follows: TGTGCCAGAGGGACAGGGGGCACGAACGCTGAAGCTTTCTTT. It specifies CARGTGGTNAEAFF.

V usage is TRBV2 and J usage is TRBJ1-6, with TRBD1 as a possible D gene (5 bases). CDR3 size: 14 residues. Germline V gene lookup returns CDR1 SNHLY and CDR2 FYNNEI. Deletions cut 6 bases from V and 7 bases from J, with 13 bases between. The DNA for the CDR3 is TGTGCCAGCAGCGTAGGAGACAGCAATTCACCCCTCCACTTT. Protein sequence: CASSVGDSNSPLHF.

The chain recombines TRBV2 with TRBJ1-5, with D unresolved. The CDR3 runs 12 residues. The V gene's germline CDR1 is SNHLY and CDR2 FYNNEI. Trimming cost V 4 bases and J 3 bases, with 4 bases left between them. The CDR3 region has the DNA TGTGCCAGCAGTGGAAACAATCAGCCCCAGCATTTT. Translation: CASSGNNQPQHF.

The CDR3 bases are TGTGCCAGCAGCGCCAACGAGGGAGGGTACACTGAAGCTTTCTTT. This gives the protein CASSANEGGYTEAFF. The rearrangement links TRBV9 to TRBJ1-1; the D is unclear. There are 15 residues in the CDR3. V was shortened by 3 bases and J by 3 bases, with 15 bases between the two germline ends. Germline V gene lookup returns CDR1 SGDLS and CDR2 YYNGEE.

This clone was observed a few times. In DNA, the CDR3 is TGTGCCAGTAGTATAAACAGGCAAGAGACCCAGTACTTC. Translation: CASSINRQETQYF. This chain uses TRBV19 with TRBJ2-5; the D gene is possibly TRBD1 (5 bases). CDR3 length: 13 residues. CDR1 is LNHDA and CDR2 is SQIVND in the germline V gene (reference sequence). V lost 2 bases and J 2 bases, leaving 6 bases between the germline ends.

This clone appeared a few times. The gene calls are TRBV9 and TRBJ1-2, with D perhaps TRBD1 (6 bases). The germline CDR1 and CDR2 sequences are SGDLS and YYNGEE. The CDR3 totals 15 residues. Trimming removed 4 bases from V and 5 bases from J, with 18 bases in between. The CDR3 region has the DNA TGTGCCAGCAGCCGAAATCAGGGAGGGGGATATGGCTACACCTTC. Translation: CASSRNQGGGYGYTF.

This clone appeared a few times. The chain combines TRBV7-9 with TRBJ2-3; TRBD2 might be the D (7 bases). This CDR3 region has 15 residues. V dropped 5 bases and J dropped 4 bases, with 16 bases sitting between them. Germline CDR1 is SEHNR and CDR2 is FQNEAQ (reference sequence). The CDR3 region has the DNA TGTGCCAGCAGCATCGAATGGGGGGGGCCAGATACGCAGTATTTT. This codes for CASSIEWGGPDTQYF.

The chain recombines TRBV4-1 with TRBJ2-1, with TRBD1 matching 8 bases. The V and J ends lost 4 bases and 10 bases, in that order; junction bases with no gene match: 18. Germline CDR1 is MGHRA and CDR2 is YSYEKL. The CDR3 runs to 17 residues. The CDR3 reads CASSPSSDRGPYQEQFF. As DNA, the CDR3 is TGCGCCAGCAGCCCCTCGAGTGACAGGGGCCCTTATCAGGAGCAGTTCTTC.

This rearrangement joins TRBV4-1 to TRBJ1-5; D might be TRBD1 (5 bases). Trimming shortened V by 6 bases and J by 2 bases, and 17 bases separated the two germline ends. This CDR3 contains 16 residues. The V gene's germline CDR1 is MGHRA and CDR2 YSYEKL. This chain's CDR3 is CASSPPRGVGNQPQHF. The CDR3 DNA reads as TGCGCCAGCAGTCCCCCGAGGGGCGTTGGCAATCAGCCCCAGCATTTT.

CDR3 coding DNA: TGTGCCAGCAGTGAACAGACTGCGAACACCGGGGAGCTGTTTTTT. It is translated as CASSEQTANTGELFF. The chain carries TRBV6-1 and TRBJ2-2, with unresolved D. Trimming removed 2 bases at V and 0 bases at J, with 7 bases between. The CDR3 is 15 amino acids. CDR1 is MNHNS and CDR2 is SASEGT in the germline V gene.

The CDR3 coding sequence is TGTGCCAGCAGCTCTACTCAGGGGGACTATGGCTACACCTTC. This gives the protein CASSSTQGDYGYTF. The chain combines TRBV7-9 with TRBJ1-2; 7 nucleotides agree with TRBD1. Germline V lookup: CDR1 SEHNR, CDR2 FQNEAQ (reference sequence). This CDR3 has 14 residues. Trimming cost V 4 bases and J 3 bases; bases outside gene matches: 5. Filled out from reference TRBV7-9 and TRBJ1-2, the complete variable domain reads DTGVSQNPRHKITKRGQNVTFRCDPISEHNRLYWYRQTLGQGPEFLTYFQNEAQLEKSRLLSDRFSAERPKGSFSTLEIQRTEQGDSAMYLCASSSTQGDYGYTFGSGTRLTVV.

The CDR3 protein is CASRLAGGSYEQYF. Here the CDR3 DNA reads TGCGCCAGCAGACTAGCGGGAGGGTCCTACGAGCAGTACTTC. The chain has TRBV10-2 and TRBJ2-7; TRBD2 aligns across 13 bases. V was clipped by 6 bases and J by 1 base; unmatched bases: 0. Germline loops: CDR1 WSHSY, CDR2 SAAADI. This CDR3 has 14 amino acids.

This chain links TRBV6-5 with TRBJ2-7, with D possibly TRBD1 on 6 matching bases. Germline V CDR1 and CDR2: MNHEY, SVGAGI. The CDR3 consists of 13 residues. V lost 6 bases to trimming and J lost 5 bases, with 14 bases between them. CDR3 residues: CASSPTGSHEQYF. The CDR3 DNA reads TGTGCCAGCAGCCCTACAGGGTCCCACGAGCAGTACTTC.

The rearrangement uses TRBV28 and TRBJ2-7, with D possibly matching TRBD1 (5 bases). Deletions cut 6 bases from V and 0 bases from J, with 15 bases between. Germline V gene sequence: CDR1 MDHEN, CDR2 SYDVKM. CDR3 length: 15 amino acids. DNA for the CDR3: TGTGCCAGCAGGTTGGACACTCAGAACTCCTACGAGCAGTACTTC. It is translated as CASRLDTQNSYEQYF.

The chain carries TRBV19 and TRBJ2-2; tentative D call: TRBD1 (7 bases). The length of the CDR3 is 18 residues. Germline CDR1 and CDR2: LNHDA and SQIVND (reference sequence). Trimming took 0 bases from V and 1 from J, leaving 15 bases between them. The CDR3 region is CASSIDVGGGKNTGELFF. Written as DNA, the CDR3 is TGTGCCAGTAGTATAGACGTAGGGGGCGGGAAGAACACCGGGGAGCTGTTTTTT.

The chain employs TRBV9 and TRBJ2-6; unclear D gene. The CDR3 has 18 amino acids. CDR1 is SGDLS, CDR2 YYNGEE, per germline. V lost 0 bases and J 0 bases, leaving 13 bases between the germline ends. This CDR3 reads CASSVGPGWGSGANVLTF. The DNA for the CDR3 is TGTGCCAGCAGCGTAGGGCCGGGTTGGGGCTCTGGGGCCAACGTCCTGACTTTC.

The chain uses TRBV7-9 and TRBJ2-7; D perhaps matches TRBD1 (5 bases). The germline gives CDR1 SEHNR, CDR2 FQNEAQ (reference sequence). This CDR3 is 14 amino acids long. V lost 2 bases to trimming and J lost 1 base, with 9 bases between them. The CDR3 is CASSLMHRSYEQYF. DNA of the CDR3: TGTGCCAGCAGCTTAATGCACAGGTCCTACGAGCAGTACTTC.

This rearrangement joins TRBV7-2 to TRBJ1-1; 9 nucleotides line up with TRBD1. The CDR3 is made up of 14 amino acids. The germline gives CDR1 SGHTA, CDR2 FQGNSA. The J segment lost 9 bases and the V segment lost 4 bases, leaving 9 bases of the junction unmatched. This CDR3 is CASSSGQGSLKAFF. In nucleotides, the CDR3 is TGTGCCAGCAGCTCCGGACAGGGGAGCCTTAAAGCTTTCTTT.